This T cell receptor beta chain was identified during a study of T cell responses to AZD1222 COVID-19 vaccine. Overall study findings and caveats: The span of vaccine-associated CD4 TCRs extended across spike, with dominance at 160-218 and 743-854.

The CDR3 runs to 12 residues. V gave up 5 bases and J gave up 1 base, with 5 bases separating them. Germline V gives CDR1 LNHDA, CDR2 SQIVND (reference sequence). In regard to this clone: What it recognizes is unknown.

Data came from immunoSEQ multiplex PCR; TCRdb stores just in-frame clones and leaves some out. The sample has 110,000 or so clones, roughly 90% seen once; the top ten hold 2.5% to 3%. The source is an adult in good health. This chain links TRBV19 with TRBJ1-1; no firm D call. This specimen was peripheral blood, taken on day 0 of AZD1222 vaccination. The CDR3 here is CASSYKNTEAFF. The CDR3, as DNA: TGTGCCAGTAGTTACAAGAACACTGAAGCTTTCTTT.